Included here is one T cell receptor (beta chain) sequence, with context. This clone was counted a few times. This clone's antigen is unknown. There are no base qualities to consult, and no much larger clone falls within one base. Distinct nucleotide sequences in the sample also encode this CDR3. The sample's time point label is to be understood as: week 35, safety follow-up. Each vaccine dose was 300 ug of a 20-mer mutant IDH1 peptide in Montanide, given subcutaneously with topical imiquimod. Patients were given eight vaccinations, in weeks 1, 3, 5, 7, 11, 15, 19 and 23, which matched visits V03 through V10. Newly diagnosed WHO grade 3 or 4 IDH1-mutant astrocytomas showing loss of nuclear ATRX were present in the donors. The samples were drawn from NOA16, a multicentre, single-arm, open-label phase I trial in Germany that tested a mutant IDH1 peptide vaccine in humans for the first time. Genomic DNA for TCRB sequencing was isolated from EDTA blood with the DNeasy Blood and Tissue Kit.

This record belongs to a study of a mutant IDH1 vaccine in newly diagnosed glioma (dated by TCRdb to the early 2020s). Some background on the complete study: Vaccination began 4-6 weeks after radiotherapy alone, or alongside temozolomide cycles in the chemotherapy-containing groups. The approximately 32 treated patients were approximately 60% male and around 38% female, with a mean age of approximately 40 years. Before enrollment, most patients had been given radiochemotherapy with temozolomide as standard therapy, while the rest had received either radiotherapy alone or temozolomide alone. The week-35 safety follow-up was designated visit V12, and the week-47 end of study was designated visit V13. Peripheral blood was collected at six visits: V03 (baseline), V05, V07, V10, V12 and V13. For exploratory analyses, longitudinal TCRB deep sequencing was carried out in about two dozen treated patients wherever samples were available.

Broader findings and caveats from the paper: Selection of PBMC samples for TCRB deep sequencing was based on availability. Vaccine-induced immune responses across multiple MHC alleles were detected in approximately 93% of patients. Pseudoprogression seemed to be unrelated to changes in the top peripheral T cell clonotypes found by TCRB sequencing. The authors stated that sample limitations prevented analyses of patient blood samples from being reproduced.

Libraries came from the immunoSEQ multiplex PCR assay. Following the manufacturer's protocol, the hsTCRB Kit was used to amplify rearranged TCR beta chain sequences. An Illumina MiSeq was used to sequence the TCRB libraries. As for the authors' bioinformatics: The kit vendor's proprietary platform handled demultiplexing, trimming and gene mapping. This immuneACCESS table, as held by TCRdb, lists in-frame sequences with V and J called but not all clones. Of the missing ones, under half trace to an unresolved V gene in checked studies; the others have no known cause. The DNA was the basis for D and trimming; V, J and clone size are from that table. Within this sample are 55,000 to 65,000 clones, with approximately 81% of them counted one time only. The biggest ten clones account for roughly 4.5% of the sample. According to the germline V gene, CDR1 reads MNHEY and CDR2 reads SVGAGI. From cysteine to phenylalanine, the CDR3 is 12 amino acids long. The read is trimmed to its CDR3 DNA, 36 bases read in frame from base 1. The junction shows trimming of 6 bases on V and 1 base on J, plus 7 bases between the germline ends.

This TCR derives from a man aged 25-40 years with glioma. This chain joins TRBV6-5 to TRBJ2-7; the D gene cannot be resolved reliably. Sequenced material: PBMCs, taken from a glioma patient whose treatment included an IDH1 peptide vaccine. For the CDR3, the sequence is CASSSGSYEQYF. Here is the DNA: TGTGCCAGCAGCTCGGGTTCCTACGAGCAGTACTTC.